A selection of T cell receptor beta chains follows, all from one sample in a study of T cell repertoires in cytomegalovirus infection. Their target antigens are unknown. Each CDR3 protein is one row after TCRdb ran MiXCR on the reads. The table records 250,000 to 400,000 distinct CDR3 sequences, around 25% of them present only once. Sequencing was performed on cultured PBMCs, taken from culture after CMV antigen stimulation. The origin of the receptors is a human donor in good health (CMV status not recorded). Some clones in this sample may be carry-over from other donors' samples. CDR3s include the opening cysteine and the closing phenylalanine or tryptophan. The D gene is left open where the match is weak. Clone size, where shown, is once, few, many, or a class for clones that have expanded.

TRBV12-3/TRBV12-4,TRBJ1-1,many,NA,TGTGCCAGCAGTTTCAGGGTGAACACTGAAGCTTTCTTT,CASSFRVNTEAFF
TRBV6-6,TRBJ2-1,few,NA,TGTGCCAGCAGTTACTTACAGATGGAAGGGCAGTTCTTC,CASSYLQMEGQFF
TRBV20-1,TRBJ2-3,once,NA,TGCAGTGCTAGGGCCGAGAGCAAAATTACGCAGTATTTT,CSARAESKITQYF
TRBV7-2,TRBJ2-5,many,NA,TGTGCCAGCAGAATGGACCAATACCAAGAGACCCAGTACTTC,CASRMDQYQETQYF
TRBV13,TRBJ2-3,NA,NA,TGTGCCAGCAGCTTAGGACTTATAAGCACAGATACGCAGTATTTT,CASSLGLISTDTQYF
TRBV15,TRBJ2-1,few,NA,TGTGCCACCAGCAGAGCGCGGAGCTCCTACAATGAGCAGTTCTTC,CATSRARSSYNEQFF
TRBV19,TRBJ2-1,NA,TRBD2,TGTGCCAGTAGTACCCTCAGCGGGAGGGCCTTATGTGAGCAGTTCTTC,CASSTLSGRALCEQFF
TRBV7-9,TRBJ2-6,many,NA,TGTGCCAGCAGCTTGACAGGAGACAGGTCTGGGGCCAACGTCCTGACTTTC,CASSLTGDRSGANVLTF
TRBV19,TRBJ2-5,NA,NA,TGTGCCAGCAGTTCCTCCGGCCAAGAGACCCAGTACTTC,CASSSSGQETQYF
TRBV11-2,TRBJ2-6,few,NA,TGTGCCAGCAGCTTAGGGGGGTGGACGGTGAAATCTGGGGCCAACGTCCTGACTTTC,CASSLGGWTVKSGANVLTF
TRBV28,TRBJ1-5,NA,NA,TGTGCCAGCAGTTTGTTGTTAGACCGGGACTCCGGACGGCAGCCCCAGCATTTT,CASSLLLDRDSGRQPQHF
TRBV7-9,TRBJ1-2,many,NA,TGTGCCAGCAGCGGGGTCCTTACGGACTATGGCTACACCTTC,CASSGVLTDYGYTF
TRBV20-1,TRBJ2-1,NA,NA,TGCAGTGCTAGACCAGCCGGTGAGCAGTTCTTC,CSARPAGEQFF
TRBV3-1,TRBJ2-3,NA,TRBD2,TGTGCCAGCAGCCAAGTTCGTGGTGGACTAGCGGGAGTGACGACAGATACGCAGTATTTT,CASSQVRGGLAGVTTDTQYF
TRBV6-6,TRBJ1-1,NA,NA,TGTGCCAGCAGTTACAGAGGGGAGAACACTGAAGCTTTCTTT,CASSYRGENTEAFF
TRBV28,TRBJ1-2,NA,NA,TGTGCCAGCAGAGTAGGGACCAAGGAGGGCTACACCTTC,CASRVGTKEGYTF
TRBV4-2,TRBJ1-2,few,NA,TGTGCCAGCACCTTATTCAGCTTGGGAGGGAAGGACTATGGCTACACCTTC,CASTLFSLGGKDYGYTF
TRBV20-1,TRBJ2-1,few,NA,TGCAGTGCTTCACCTGGGGGCGCCTCCTACAATGAGCAGTTCTTC,CSASPGGASYNEQFF
TRBV7-2,TRBJ2-7,many,TRBD2,TGTGCCAGCAGCTCGTTAGGACTAGCGGCCTACTACGAGCAGTACTTC,CASSSLGLAAYYEQYF
TRBV7-2,TRBJ2-6,many,NA,TGTGCCAGCAGCGTCCGGACTGTCAGCTCTGGGGCCAACGTCCTGACTTTC,CASSVRTVSSGANVLTF
TRBV27,TRBJ2-1,few,TRBD2,TGTGCCAGCAGGACTATACTAGCGGGAGAAAGTAGGTTGGGGAACAATGAGCAGTTCTTC,CASRTILAGESRLGNNEQFF
TRBV19,TRBJ2-1,NA,NA,TGTGCCAGTAGTTGGTTGACCGAGCAGTTCTTC,CASSWLTEQFF
TRBV4-1,TRBJ2-7,NA,NA,TGCGCCAGCAGCCAGATGACAGGTCCTAGCTCCTACGAGCAGTACTTC,CASSQMTGPSSYEQYF
TRBV10-3,TRBJ2-1,NA,TRBD2,TGTGCCATCAGTGAGAGCGGGAGGCCGTACAATGAGCAGTTCTTC,CAISESGRPYNEQFF